These T cell receptor beta chains were read from a single sample in a study of T cells in Graves' hyperthyroidism and ophthalmopathy. One entry per CDR3 protein, called by TCRdb with MiXCR from the multiplex PCR reads. Of around 390,000 distinct CDR3 sequences in the sample, approximately 15% are singletons; the top ten hold around 19%. The sample taken for sequencing was blood. These TCRs come from a woman aged 25 to 39 with Graves' ophthalmopathy. The CDR3 runs from the conserved cysteine through the conserved F or W. Fields, in order: V gene, clone size, J gene, D gene, CDR3 protein, CDR3 DNA. The D gene is left open where the match is weak. Not every row has a clone size; where given, it reads once, few, many or a size class.

v_call: TRBV5-1; clone_size: -; j_call: TRBJ2-3; d_call: -; cdr3_aa: CASSSRFEVSDTQYF; cdr3_nt: TGCGCCAGCAGCTCCCGCTTCGAGGTCTCAGATACGCAGTATTTT
v_call: TRBV12-3/TRBV12-4; clone_size: many; j_call: TRBJ2-3; d_call: -; cdr3_aa: CASRGSTDTQYF; cdr3_nt: TGTGCCAGCAGGGGATCCACAGATACGCAGTATTTT
v_call: TRBV2; clone_size: -; j_call: TRBJ2-3; d_call: -; cdr3_aa: CASRTLRGAATDTQYF; cdr3_nt: TGTGCCAGCAGGACCCTACGCGGGGCCGCCACAGATACGCAGTATTTT
v_call: TRBV20-1; clone_size: many; j_call: TRBJ2-3; d_call: TRBD2; cdr3_aa: CSASGGLAGGKLGTDTQYF; cdr3_nt: TGCAGTGCTAGCGGGGGACTAGCGGGGGGGAAACTAGGCACAGATACGCAGTATTTT
v_call: TRBV18; clone_size: many; j_call: TRBJ1-4; d_call: -; cdr3_aa: CASSRPGEGNEKLFF; cdr3_nt: TGTGCCAGCTCACGACCAGGGGAGGGAAACGAAAAACTGTTTTTT
v_call: TRBV6-1; clone_size: -; j_call: TRBJ2-3; d_call: -; cdr3_aa: CASSVTGLQDTQYF; cdr3_nt: TGTGCCAGCAGTGTTACAGGGCTTCAAGATACGCAGTATTTT
v_call: TRBV5-1; clone_size: many; j_call: TRBJ1-6; d_call: -; cdr3_aa: CASSSNPTGIHNSPLHF; cdr3_nt: TGCGCCAGCAGCTCCAACCCAACGGGAATTCACAATTCACCCCTCCACTTT
v_call: TRBV14; clone_size: -; j_call: TRBJ1-5; d_call: -; cdr3_aa: CASSQEVREVWGPGCDQPQHF; cdr3_nt: TGTGCCAGCAGCCAAGAGGTTCGAGAAGTCTGGGGGCCCGGTTGTGATCAGCCCCAGCATTTT
v_call: TRBV7-9; clone_size: many; j_call: TRBJ1-2; d_call: -; cdr3_aa: CASSFSGDYGYTF; cdr3_nt: TGTGCCAGCAGCTTTTCCGGGGACTATGGCTACACCTTC
v_call: TRBV6-5; clone_size: -; j_call: TRBJ2-2; d_call: -; cdr3_aa: CASSYSIGASNTGELFF; cdr3_nt: TGTGCCAGCAGTTACTCGATTGGTGCATCGAACACCGGGGAGCTGTTTTTT